This T cell receptor beta chain was sequenced for a study of Graves' ophthalmopathy and Graves' hyperthyroidism. Diagnosis was based on clinical symptoms, serum thyroxine, TRAb, thyroid ultrasound and orbital computed tomography. Amplified TCR beta CDR3 regions were obtained using RNA transcripts as template. HTBI primers primed a first-round RT-PCR, and a second-round multiplex PCR followed. TCRdb re-called the multiplex PCR reads with MiXCR, one entry per CDR3 protein. Of under 400,000 distinct CDR3 sequences listed, 17% were seen once; the top ten hold 9% to 15%. Overall study findings and caveats: Most thyroid clonotypes with frequency above 0.001 were detected in blood too.

Germline CDR1 is SGHVS and CDR2 is FNYEAQ. V lost 5 bases to trimming and J lost 1 base; unmatched junction nucleotides: 8. CDR3 size: 16 residues. This clonotype was observed many times. Its antigen is as yet unknown. This sequence originates from an adult man with Graves' ophthalmopathy. Source material: peripheral blood. The chain recombines TRBV7-6 with TRBJ2-7; 10 bases are a match to TRBD1. The CDR3 spells CASSRFRTGGSYEQYF. In DNA form, the CDR3 reads TGTGCCAGCAGCCGTTTCCGGACAGGGGGATCCTACGAGCAGTACTTC. The full variable domain, rest sourced from reference TRBV7-6 and TRBJ2-7, is GAGVSQSPRYKVTKRGQDVALRCDPISGHVSLYWYRQALGQGPEFLTYFNYEAQQDKSGLPNDRFSAERPEGSISTLTIQRTEQRDSAMYRCASSRFRTGGSYEQYFGPGTRLTVT.